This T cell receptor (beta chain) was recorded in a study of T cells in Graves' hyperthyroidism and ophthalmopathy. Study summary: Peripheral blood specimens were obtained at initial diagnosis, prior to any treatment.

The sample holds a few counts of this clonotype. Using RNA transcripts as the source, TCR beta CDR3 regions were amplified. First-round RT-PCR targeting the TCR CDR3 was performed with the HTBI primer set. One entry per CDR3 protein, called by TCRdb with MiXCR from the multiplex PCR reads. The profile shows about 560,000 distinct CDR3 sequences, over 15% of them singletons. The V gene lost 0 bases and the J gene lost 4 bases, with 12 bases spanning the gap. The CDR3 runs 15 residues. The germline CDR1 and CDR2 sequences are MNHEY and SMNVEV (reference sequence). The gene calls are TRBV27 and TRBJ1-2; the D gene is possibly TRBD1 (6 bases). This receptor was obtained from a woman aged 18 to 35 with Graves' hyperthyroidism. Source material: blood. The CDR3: CASSLSGRGAYGYTF. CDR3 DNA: TGTGCCAGCAGTTTATCCGGTAGGGGGGCCTATGGCTACACCTTC.